This TCR beta chain was captured in a study of T-cell reconstitution after alpha-beta-depleted transplantation in children. Preparation of the TCRbeta library used unique molecular identifiers. MiXCR, applied by TCRdb to the PCR reads, yields one record per CDR3 protein. The table includes about 98,000 distinct CDR3 sequences, 23% detected once. In its sample, this clonotype was seen many times. Its antigen is not known. The V gene lost 3 bases and the J gene lost 4 bases, with 8 bases spanning the gap. The CDR3 length is 13 residues. Germline V gene lookup returns CDR1 MDHEN and CDR2 SYDVKM. Study-level findings and limits: The origin of high day-60 TCRbeta diversity in some patients lay in surviving recipient T cells and thymic progenitors. Newly produced T cells mostly provided counts and TCRbeta diversity after one year, as hyperexpanded clones declined.

The chain couples TRBV28 to TRBJ2-3; tentatively, D is TRBD2 (5 bases). This specimen consisted of PBMCs, obtained before TCRalphabeta/CD19-depleted stem cell transplant. This receptor was taken from a boy between 2 and 10 years old with acute lymphoblastic leukemia, due to receive a stem cell transplant. CDR3 nucleotide sequence: TGTGCCAGCAGTTTGGGAGTACCAGATACGCAGTATTTT. Translated: CASSLGVPDTQYF.